These 16 T cell receptor beta chains came from one sample sequenced in a study of T-cell memory formation after mild COVID-19. TCRdb processed the 5' RACE reads anew with MiXCR; each CDR3 protein has one entry. This sample has about 470,000 distinct CDR3 sequences; around a quarter occur once, and the top ten carry approximately 12%. Material: PBMCs or a T cell subset sorted from them (not recorded which). These receptors originate from an adult woman who had mild COVID-19 (a few samples of this study predate the infection). Cell type and time point are not known.

V and J are TRBV9 and TRBJ2-1, with D possibly TRBD1 on 5 matching bases. The V gene lost 1 base and the J gene lost 9 bases, with 8 bases spanning the gap. In germline, CDR1 is SGDLS, CDR2 YYNGEE. The CDR3 spans 12 residues. The chain's CDR3 is CASSVRRGEQFF. DNA for the CDR3: TGTGCCAGCAGCGTACGAAGGGGTGAGCAGTTCTTC. The full variable domain, its missing parts supplied by reference TRBV9 and TRBJ2-1, is DSGVTQTPKHLITATGQRVTLRCSPRSGDLSVYWYQQSLDQGLQFLIQYYNGEERAKGNILERFSAQQFPDLHSELNLSSLELGDSALYFCASSVRRGEQFFGPGTRLTVL.

V is TRBV11-2 and J is TRBJ2-3; tentatively, D is TRBD1 (5 bases). CDR3 length equals 16 residues. Trimming left V 5 bases short and J 4 bases short, with 19 bases between. The V gene's germline CDR1 is SGHAT and CDR2 FQNNGV. The CDR3 here is CASSSQLGVIADTQYF. Here the CDR3 DNA reads TGTGCCAGCAGCAGCCAGTTAGGGGTCATCGCAGATACGCAGTATTTT.

The V call is TRBV11-1, the J call TRBJ1-5, with 8 bases identical to TRBD1. The CDR3 spans 14 residues. J lost 6 bases, V lost 7 bases, and 8 bases had no gene match. Germline CDR1 is SGHAT and CDR2 is FQDESV (reference sequence). CDR3 sequence reads: CASTGGTSTQPQHF. In nucleotides, the CDR3 is TGTGCCAGCACAGGGGGCACCTCGACTCAGCCCCAGCATTTT.

This clonotype has more than one count but fewer than ten. The chain joins TRBV5-1 to TRBJ2-1; D is undetermined. This CDR3 spans 14 amino acids. CDR1 and CDR2 (germline): SGHRS, YFSETQ. The V end was cut by 3 bases, the J end by 7 bases, with 14 bases between. As DNA, the CDR3 is TGCGCCAGCAGCTACGACTGGGGATGGAATGAGCAGTTCTTC. This gives the protein CASSYDWGWNEQFF.

This clonotype has more than one count but fewer than ten. The V and J genes are TRBV20-1 and TRBJ1-2, with 7 bases lining up with TRBD1. J was trimmed by 2 bases and V by 5 bases; bases with no gene match: 5. Germline lookup yields CDR1 DFQATT and CDR2 SNEGSKA (reference sequence). There are 13 residues in the CDR3. CDR3 DNA sequence: TGCAGTGCTTCCAAGGACAGGAACTATGGCTACACCTTC. Protein product: CSASKDRNYGYTF.

V is TRBV7-9 and J is TRBJ2-1; no firm D call. This CDR3 region has 15 residues. CDR1 SEHNR and CDR2 FQNEAQ come from the germline V gene (reference sequence). The V end lost 1 base, the J end lost 7 bases, and 14 bases lay between the germline ends. Here the CDR3 DNA reads TGTGCCAGCAGCTTAGTGGGTTTTGGTGAAAATGAGCAGTTCTTC. Amino acid sequence: CASSLVGFGENEQFF.

V and J are TRBV9 and TRBJ1-3; possibly TRBD1 for D (5 bases). The CDR3 totals 14 residues. Deletions cut 5 bases from V and 1 base from J, with 10 bases between. CDR1 and CDR2 (germline): SGDLS, YYNGEE. CDR3 coding DNA: TGTGCCAGCAGTGGAGGGGATTCTGGAAACACCATATATTTT. Translating it yields CASSGGDSGNTIYF.

V usage is TRBV7-2 and J usage is TRBJ2-7, with TRBD2 matching over 16 bases. Trimming took 2 bases from V and 0 from J; bases not matched to a gene: 7. The CDR3 has 19 amino acids. Germline lookup yields CDR1 SGHTA and CDR2 FQGNSA. The CDR3 sequence: CASSLPPGLAGGSSYEQYF. The CDR3 bases are TGTGCCAGCAGCTTACCTCCGGGACTAGCGGGAGGGAGCTCCTACGAGCAGTACTTC. The whole variable domain, remainder taken from reference TRBV7-2 and TRBJ2-7, is GAGVSQSPSNKVTEKGKDVELRCDPISGHTALYWYRQSLGQGLEFLIYFQGNSAPDKSGLPSDRFSAERTGGSVSTLTIQRTQQEDSAVYLCASSLPPGLAGGSSYEQYFGPGTRLTVT.

The chain links TRBV7-2 to TRBJ2-7, with 8 bases that match TRBD1. The CDR3 length is 14 residues. Per germline, CDR1 SGHTA and CDR2 FQGNSA. V dropped 8 bases and J dropped 2; count of bases not matched to a gene: 8. The CDR3 here is CASLLRQGTYEQYF. The CDR3 coding sequence is TGTGCCAGCCTTCTGAGACAGGGGACCTACGAGCAGTACTTC.

This clonotype was counted ten times or more. J is TRBJ2-7 and V is TRBV5-1; the D is unclear. This CDR3 spans 14 amino acids. V was trimmed by 1 base and J by 0 bases, leaving 8 bases between them. The germline V gene has CDR1 SGHRS and CDR2 YFSETQ. In DNA, the CDR3 is TGCGCCAGCAGCTTGCAATGGGGCTCCTACGAGCAGTACTTC. Protein sequence: CASSLQWGSYEQYF.

CDR3 sequence reads: CATRGQPSTSWGQNTGELFF. CDR3 bases: TGTGCCACCCGGGGACAGCCTTCGACTAGCTGGGGTCAGAACACCGGGGAGCTGTTTTTT. The V and J genes are TRBV24-1 and TRBJ2-2; D might be TRBD1 or TRBD2, each matching 7 bases. Trimming removed 9 bases from V and 1 base from J, with 29 bases in between. Germline CDR1 reads KGHDR; CDR2 reads SFDVKD. This CDR3 has 20 amino acids.

This clonotype has a count of ten or more. This chain connects TRBV7-8 to TRBJ2-7, with D hard to call. From germline, CDR1 is SGHVS and CDR2 FQNEAQ. The CDR3 runs to 15 residues. The ends were cut back, 2 bases at V and 1 base at J, with 12 bases in the middle. Written as DNA, the CDR3 is TGTGCCAGCAGCTTACGGGCAGGCGAATCCTACGAGCAGTACTTC. This sequence encodes CASSLRAGESYEQYF.

The chain recombines TRBV11-3 with TRBJ2-1; 7 bases agree with TRBD1. The CDR3 totals 16 residues. The ends lost 4 bases at V and 5 bases at J; junction bases unmatched: 11. Germline values: CDR1 SGHNT, CDR2 YENEEA. The CDR3 region has the DNA TGTGCCAGCAGCTCCCCCCAAGGGGGCCTTAACAATGAGCAGTTCTTC. Protein sequence: CASSSPQGGLNNEQFF.

The V gene is TRBV15, the J gene TRBJ2-3; D gene unclear. Per the germline V gene, CDR1 is LNHNV and CDR2 is YYDKDF (reference sequence). CDR3 length: 16 amino acids. V lost 0 bases and J 3 bases, leaving 13 bases between the germline ends. CDR3 DNA: TGTGCCACCAGCAGAGATCTTGGGTTGCCGACAGATACGCAGTATTTT. Translation gives CATSRDLGLPTDTQYF.

This chain joins TRBV7-6 and TRBJ2-7; TRBD1 matches 9 bases. The V and J ends lost 0 bases and 4 bases, in that order; junction bases with no gene match: 4. The CDR3 has 15 residues. Germline V gene data show CDR1 as SGHVS and CDR2 as FNYEAQ. CDR3 residues: CASSLAADRGYEQYF. In DNA, the CDR3 is TGTGCCAGCAGCTTAGCCGCGGACAGGGGATACGAGCAGTACTTC.

The chain uses TRBV7-2 and TRBJ2-2, with 8 nucleotides matching TRBD2. Per the germline V gene, CDR1 is SGHTA and CDR2 is FQGNSA. V dropped 2 bases and J dropped 6; count of bases not matched to a gene: 8. The length of the CDR3 is 16 residues. The CDR3 DNA reads as TGTGCCAGCAGCTTAATGCCGGGACTAGGGCCCGGGGAGCTGTTTTTT. Its translation is CASSLMPGLGPGELFF.